This TCR beta chain was identified in a study of T cells expressing NK-cell markers (dated by TCRdb to the early 2020s). For the study in its entirety: In sorted CD3+CD56+NKG2C+, CD3+CD56+NKG2C- and CD3+CD56-NKG2C+ T-cell subsets from several donors, TCR beta-chain repertoires were profiled. Among the eight sequenced donors, only one was HCMV-seronegative, while the other seven were HCMV-seropositive. All eight donors whose samples were sequenced were randomly selected healthy volunteers, three of them men and five women. Sequencing of the libraries produced 2 x 150 bp reads on Illumina HiSeq 2000/2500, MiSeq or NextSeq.

As to this clonotype: Its target antigen remains unknown.

Study-level results and caveats: In more than 5 donors, the dominant CD3+CD56+NKG2C+ clonotypes were found to rank among the top 10 CD8+ clonotypes and to make up roughly 1.0-7.0% of CD8+ T cells. Those dominant clonotypes were again the most abundant among CD3+CD56-NKG2C+ cells in several donors, at about 25-65%. Whether the expanded NKG2C-expressing T cell clones were specific for HCMV antigens was left unclear.

HCMV serostatus was determined by detecting HCMV-specific IgG in serum with a commercial ELISA kit. Peripheral blood mononuclear cells were isolated from blood by Ficoll density gradient centrifugation. Sequencing was performed on an Illumina HiSeq 2000. TCR beta cDNA libraries were made by 5'RACE template switching that added a universal primer site and unique molecular identifiers. Priming for cDNA synthesis came from the TCR beta constant segment, and two successive PCR amplification steps followed. From the authors' description of their analysis: MIGEC was used to demultiplex reads and group the reads by UMI, and MiTCR was used to assemble and quantify clonotypes. To exclude erroneous sequences, any TCR cDNA sequence not supported by at least two reads was discarded. The tcR package was used for downstream repertoire analysis, and clonotypes were matched between fractions using CDR3 nucleotide sequence together with V segment. Antigen specificity was annotated against VDJdb with VDJmatch, allowing one amino acid substitution in CDR3. TCRdb reprocessed the reads; each CDR3 protein sequence makes one entry, and DNA is unavailable. TCRdb, not the authors, supplied the V and J calls. The table for this sample shows some 500,000 distinct CDR3 sequences. 1.4% of the sample belongs to the ten largest clones.

The CDR3 numbers 16 residues from cysteine through phenylalanine. This entry has no DNA. The germline V gene gives CDR1 as KGHDR and CDR2 as SFDVKD. The sequence came from a woman in her forties or fifties in good health. Donor details come from another sample of the same person, matched by shared clones. The chain is assembled from TRBV24-1 and TRBJ2-2; TCRdb's assignment of TRBD1 cannot be checked, as there is no DNA. The sample comprised blood T cells: a sorted CD56 or NKG2C T cell subset, CD4+ or CD8+ T cells, or bulk PBMC T cells (not recorded which). The CDR3 sequence is CATSGWGQGETGELFF.